Listed below are T cell receptor beta chains from one sample, sequenced in a study of OX40 agonist ivuxolimab in advanced cancers. The method was immunoSEQ multiplex PCR; TCRdb's version includes in-frame clones alone and lacks a portion of them. The data hold approximately 24,000 clones, with approximately 85% observed a single time. Sample: CD4+ or CD8+ T cells sorted from blood, taken in a trial of the OX40 agonist ivuxolimab. These receptors were collected from an adult with an advanced solid tumor such as melanoma, head and neck, liver or kidney cancer. Each CDR3 is given with its conserved first and last residue. A D gene is named only where the DNA matches it firmly. Size is omitted from some rows. Given values are once, few, many or a class for expanded clones.

CASSYGLVGTDTQYF | TGCGCCAGCAGTTACGGACTAGTGGGCACAGATACGCAGTATTTT | NA | TRBD2 | 15 | TRBJ2-3 | TRBV10-2
CASQIQGGQETQYF | TGTGCCAGCCAAATTCAGGGTGGGCAAGAGACCCAGTACTTC | NA | NA | 14 | TRBJ2-5 | TRBV7-9
CASSRGQELYGYTF | TGCGCCAGCAGTCGCGGACAGGAGCTCTATGGCTACACCTTC | NA | TRBD1 | 14 | TRBJ1-2 | TRBV5-1
CASSLGTGAGNTIYF | TGTGCCAGCAGTTTAGGGACAGGGGCAGGAAACACCATATATTTT | NA | TRBD1 | 15 | TRBJ1-3 | TRBV6-5
CASSYNPDSGYEQYF | TGTGCCAGCAGTTACAATCCGGACAGCGGTTACGAGCAGTACTTC | NA | NA | 15 | TRBJ2-7 | TRBV6-6
CASGTGTSRNNEQFF | TGTGCTAGTGGAACCGGGACTAGCAGGAACAATGAGCAGTTCTTC | few | TRBD2 | 15 | TRBJ2-1 | TRBV12-5
CASSPPHRAFF | TGTGCCAGCAGCCCCCCTCATCGAGCTTTCTTT | NA | NA | 11 | TRBJ1-1 | TRBV21-1
CASGRTDPYTEAFF | TGCGCCAGCGGTCGGACAGATCCGTACACTGAAGCTTTCTTT | NA | NA | 14 | TRBJ1-1 | TRBV5-1
CASTRLAGWDTQYF | TGTGCCAGCACCAGACTAGCGGGATGGGATACGCAGTATTTT | NA | TRBD2 | 14 | TRBJ2-3 | TRBV27
CASSTREGKEGQETQYF | TGTGCCAGCAGCACCCGAGAGGGGAAAGAGGGCCAAGAGACCCAGTACTTC | NA | NA | 17 | TRBJ2-5 | TRBV9
CASSKPNRAEELFF | TGTGCCAGCAGCAAACCAAACAGGGCGGAGGAGCTGTTTTTT | NA | NA | 14 | TRBJ2-2 | TRBV7-9
CASSNIGTGGPDTQYF | TGTGCCAGCAGTAACATCGGGACAGGGGGCCCAGATACGCAGTATTTT | once | TRBD1 | 16 | TRBJ2-3 | TRBV7-9
CASSSHTGFSNQPQHF | TGTGCCAGCAGTTCGCACACAGGATTTAGCAATCAGCCCCAGCATTTT | NA | NA | 16 | TRBJ1-5 | TRBV6-6
CASSPPGGNQETQYF | TGTGCCAGCAGTCCCCCGGGGGGGAACCAAGAGACCCAGTACTTC | NA | TRBD2 | 15 | TRBJ2-5 | TRBV6-6
CASSRGPFRAFF | TGTGCCAGCAGCAGGGGTCCCTTTCGAGCTTTCTTT | NA | NA | 12 | TRBJ1-1 | TRBV7-9
CASRSTDGYGYTF | TGTGCCAGCAGATCGACAGACGGCTATGGCTACACCTTC | NA | NA | 13 | TRBJ1-2 | TRBV6-1
CAISELKGGKRTYEQYF | TGTGCCATCAGTGAGTTGAAGGGTGGGAAGAGAACCTACGAGCAGTACTTC | NA | NA | 17 | TRBJ2-7 | TRBV10-3
CASSYDASGANVLTF | TGTGCCAGCAGCTACGACGCTTCTGGGGCCAACGTCCTGACTTTC | few | NA | 15 | TRBJ2-6 | TRBV7-3
CASSPPTGTNEQFF | TGTGCCAGCAGCCCTCCGACAGGGACCAATGAGCAGTTCTTC | NA | TRBD1 | 14 | TRBJ2-1 | TRBV7-9
CASSESAGARSYEQYF | TGTGCCAGCAGCGAAAGCGCGGGGGCCCGCTCCTACGAGCAGTACTTC | NA | NA | 16 | TRBJ2-7 | TRBV9
CASSLQGQETQYF | TGTGCCAGCTCATTACAGGGCCAAGAGACCCAGTACTTC | NA | NA | 13 | TRBJ2-5 | TRBV18
CASSLEANTDTQYF | TGCGCCAGCAGCTTGGAGGCCAACACAGATACGCAGTATTTT | NA | NA | 14 | TRBJ2-3 | TRBV5-1
CASSIETSGYEQYF | TGTGCCAGCAGCATCGAGACTAGCGGGTACGAGCAGTACTTC | once | TRBD2 | 14 | TRBJ2-7 | TRBV5-4
CASTVWGAGELFF | TGTGCCAGCACCGTATGGGGGGCCGGGGAGCTGTTTTTT | NA | NA | 13 | TRBJ2-2 | TRBV2
CAWSLGTGGYTF | TGTGCCTGGAGCCTAGGAACTGGGGGCTACACCTTC | few | NA | 12 | TRBJ1-2 | TRBV30